These 27 T cell receptor beta chains share one sample of origin, sequenced in a study of HIV-infected patients and healthy controls. Alpha and beta constant-region primers primed reverse transcription of 400 to 650 ng RNA. Each of the alpha and beta chains got its own library through chain-specific third strand synthesis with indices. In TCRdb, the 5' RACE reads were re-called with MiXCR into one record per CDR3 protein. There are around 8,600 distinct CDR3 sequences in the sample; more than 7% occur only once, and 34% lies in the top ten. The repertoire came from unfractionated whole blood and reflected all unsorted peripheral T cells. Sample: blood, taken before antiretroviral therapy. These receptors were obtained from an adult with HIV infection. The donor label of this sample is uncertain.

There are many counts of this clonotype. V is TRBV14 and J is TRBJ1-2; unclear D gene. Germline CDR1 reads SGHDN; CDR2 reads FVKESK. The CDR3 totals 13 residues. Trimming stripped 1 base from V and 2 bases from J, with 5 bases between. CDR3 region: CASSQGFNYGYTF. For the CDR3, the DNA is TGTGCCAGCAGCCAAGGTTTCAACTATGGCTACACCTTC.

Sample share makes this clonotype medium-sized (0.01 to 0.1%). V gene TRBV2 combines with J gene TRBJ1-1; no reliable D call. CDR3 size: 13 residues. Trimming took off 4 bases at V and 2 bases at J, with 8 bases between the two ends. The germline V gene has CDR1 SNHLY and CDR2 FYNNEI. The CDR3 coding sequence is TGTGCCAGCAGTGTTAACAGAAACACTGAAGCTTTCTTT. Amino acid sequence: CASSVNRNTEAFF.

This clonotype was counted between two and nine times. The rearrangement joins TRBV4-1 to TRBJ2-7; TRBD1 agrees at 8 bases. Germline CDR1 reads MGHRA; CDR2 reads YSYEKL. The CDR3 loop spans 13 amino acids. V shed 4 bases and J 5 bases; nucleotides not matched to a gene: 4. This CDR3 reads CASSPWTGNEQYF. CDR3 bases: TGCGCCAGCAGCCCTTGGACAGGGAACGAGCAGTACTTC.

This clonotype appeared many times. The gene calls are TRBV3-1 and TRBJ1-1; perhaps TRBD1 as D (5 bases). V shed 3 bases and J shed 4 bases, with 12 bases lying between them. This CDR3 has 14 residues. The V gene's germline CDR1 is LGHDT and CDR2 YNNKEL (reference sequence). This chain's CDR3 is CASSQGTLGTEAFF. The CDR3 DNA sequence: TGTGCCAGCAGCCAGGGGACGTTGGGCACTGAAGCTTTCTTT. The entire variable domain, with the rest obtained from reference TRBV3-1 and TRBJ1-1, is as follows: DTAVSQTPKYLVTQMGNDKSIKCEQNLGHDTMYWYKQDSKKFLKIMFSYNNKELIINETVPNRFSPKSPDKAHLNLHINSLELGDSAVYFCASSQGTLGTEAFFGQGTRLTVV.

This clonotype was recorded at least ten times. This rearrangement joins TRBV5-4 to TRBJ2-1, with 15 bases lining up with TRBD2. V shed 0 bases, J shed 9 bases, and the junction held 1 base outside the gene matches. CDR1 is SGHNT and CDR2 is YYREEE in the germline V gene (reference sequence). CDR3 length: 15 amino acids. The CDR3 nucleotides are TGTGCCAGCAGCTTGGAGGGACTAGCGGGGGGTGAGCAGTTCTTC. Protein product: CASSLEGLAGGEQFF.

At least ten counts were recorded for this clonotype. The chain carries TRBV25-1 and TRBJ2-5; D gene uncertain. CDR3 length equals 12 residues. In germline, CDR1 is MGHDK, CDR2 SYGVNS. V was cut by 6 bases and J by 3 bases, with 8 bases left in between. CDR3 sequence reads: CASSPGKETQYF. The CDR3 DNA follows: TGTGCCAGCAGCCCCGGCAAAGAGACCCAGTACTTC. Using reference TRBV25-1 and TRBJ2-5 for the parts outside the CDR3, the full variable domain is EADIYQTPRYLVIGTGKKITLECSQTMGHDKMYWYQQDPGMELHLIHYSYGVNSTEKGDLSSESTVSRIRTEHFPLTLESARPSHTSQYLCASSPGKETQYFGPGTRLLVL.

In this sample, this clonotype turned up many times. This chain links TRBV27 with TRBJ2-2, with 7 bases aligning to TRBD1. The length of the CDR3 is 15 residues. V lost 10 bases to trimming and J lost 7 bases; unmatched junction nucleotides: 15. The germline V gene encodes CDR1 MNHEY and CDR2 SMNVEV (reference sequence). The CDR3 region is CATGKDRTSGGELFF. The CDR3 DNA reads TGTGCCACGGGAAAGGACAGGACCTCCGGCGGGGAGCTGTTTTTT.

This clonotype was counted many times. V gene TRBV18 combines with J gene TRBJ2-3; maybe TRBD1 (6 bases). The CDR3 spans 13 residues. Per the germline V gene, CDR1 is KGHSH and CDR2 is LQKENI. Trimming cost V 3 bases and J 5 bases, with 9 bases left between them. The CDR3 DNA sequence: TGTGCCAGCTCACCGGGGGCAGGAGATACGCAGTATTTT. It is translated as CASSPGAGDTQYF.

J is TRBJ1-3 and V is TRBV4-2, with D tentatively TRBD1 (5 bases). Germline V lookup: CDR1 LGHNA, CDR2 YNFKEQ. This CDR3 is 15 amino acids long. V lost 4 bases and J 4 bases, leaving 14 bases between the germline ends. The CDR3 reads CASSPGTVVGNTIYF. The CDR3, as DNA: TGTGCCAGCAGCCCAGGGACGGTGGTGGGAAACACCATATATTTT.

This clonotype has a handful of counts. The V gene is TRBV24-1, the J gene TRBJ2-3; 9 bases map to TRBD2. Trimming took 9 bases from V and 0 from J; bases not matched to a gene: 3. The V gene's germline CDR1 is KGHDR and CDR2 SFDVKD. This CDR3 contains 14 residues. The CDR3 nucleotides are TGTGCCACCGCGGGAGGGCCAAGCACAGATACGCAGTATTTT. Translated, it gives CATAGGPSTDTQYF.

This clonotype was counted many times. The V and J genes are TRBV27 and TRBJ2-3; D is unresolved. This CDR3 contains 14 residues. The V end lost 3 bases, the J end lost 2 bases, and 9 bases lay between the germline ends. Germline values: CDR1 MNHEY, CDR2 SMNVEV (reference sequence). CDR3 bases: TGTGCCAGCAGTTTGCTGGGATTCACAGATACGCAGTATTTT. Translating gives CASSLLGFTDTQYF.

In its sample, this clonotype ranks as medium-sized. This rearrangement joins TRBV29-1 to TRBJ1-1, with 9 nucleotides matching TRBD1. CDR3 length equals 13 residues. Trimming took 6 bases from V and 2 from J; bases not matched to a gene: 4. The germline CDR1 and CDR2 sequences are SQVTM and ANQGSEA. CDR3 in DNA: TGCAGCGTGGACAGGGGAGGAAACACTGAAGCTTTCTTT. Protein: CSVDRGGNTEAFF.

This clonotype was picked up many times. This chain connects TRBV6-6 to TRBJ2-7; either TRBD1 or TRBD2 may fit D (5 bases each). V was pared by 5 bases and J by 9 bases, with 20 bases between. Germline values: CDR1 MNHNY, CDR2 SVGAGI (reference sequence). The CDR3 sequence is 14 residues long. The CDR3 nucleotides read TGTGCCAGCAGTGACAAATCCGGGACCCAAGGGCAGTACTTC. Encoded protein: CASSDKSGTQGQYF.

This clonotype was picked up many times. The chain employs TRBV7-9 and TRBJ2-5; tentative D call: TRBD2 (5 bases). V dropped 1 base and J dropped 1 base, with 13 bases sitting between them. This CDR3 contains 16 residues. CDR1 SEHNR and CDR2 FQNEAQ come from the germline V gene (reference sequence). The CDR3 loop reads CASSLEGGVGQETQYF. CDR3 DNA: TGTGCCAGCAGCTTAGAAGGAGGTGTAGGCCAAGAGACCCAGTACTTC.

This clonotype was counted at least ten times. The rearrangement uses TRBV9 and TRBJ1-3; 9 nucleotides line up with TRBD1. This CDR3 comprises 16 residues. Trimming removed 4 bases from V and 4 bases from J; junction bases left unmatched: 9. From germline, CDR1 is SGDLS and CDR2 YYNGEE. CDR3 loop: CASSPRGDRAGNTIYF. The CDR3 nucleotides are TGTGCCAGCAGCCCTAGAGGGGACAGGGCCGGAAACACCATATATTTT. The full variable domain, rest sourced from reference TRBV9 and TRBJ1-3, is DSGVTQTPKHLITATGQRVTLRCSPRSGDLSVYWYQQSLDQGLQFLIQYYNGEERAKGNILERFSAQQFPDLHSELNLSSLELGDSALYFCASSPRGDRAGNTIYFGEGSWLTVV.

In its sample, this clonotype was seen many times. DNA for the CDR3: TGTGCCAGCAGTCGATTACAGATGTCCGGGACAGGGGAGGACGAGCAGTACTTC. Its translation is CASSRLQMSGTGEDEQYF. The V and J genes are TRBV6-2 or TRBV6-3 and TRBJ2-7; TRBD1 matches at 10 bases. V lost 5 bases to trimming and J lost 5 bases; unmatched junction nucleotides: 18. The CDR3 spans 18 residues. Per germline, CDR1 MNHEY and CDR2 SVGEGT.

This clonotype was observed at least ten times. The V call is TRBV6-1, the J call TRBJ1-5; possible D gene TRBD1, 5 bases. Trimming took 6 bases from V and 9 from J, leaving 33 bases between them. The germline V gene encodes CDR1 MNHNS and CDR2 SASEGT. This CDR3 is 19 amino acids long. The DNA of the CDR3 is TGTGCCAGCAGCCTATACGTACCGCCGTCGGACATTAGTTGGTGGCCCCAGCATTTT. Amino acids: CASSLYVPPSDISWWPQHF.

This clonotype appeared many times. The chain combines TRBV7-9 with TRBJ2-7; possibly TRBD2 for D (6 bases). V lost 4 bases, J lost 3 bases, and 13 bases lay in between. Germline V CDR1 and CDR2: SEHNR, FQNEAQ (reference sequence). This CDR3 has 14 amino acids. The CDR3 coding sequence is TGTGCCAGCAGCTCCAGACCGGGGGACTACGAGCAGTACTTC. Protein sequence: CASSSRPGDYEQYF.

The chain recombines TRBV29-1 with TRBJ2-2; tentatively, D is TRBD1 (6 bases). Between the trimmed V and J ends, which lost 3 bases and 3 bases, there was a span of 8 bases. CDR1 is SQVTM, CDR2 ANQGSEA, per germline. This CDR3 has 13 amino acids. CDR3 residues: CSVEDRYTGELFF. The CDR3 region has the DNA TGCAGCGTTGAGGACAGATACACCGGGGAGCTGTTTTTT.

This clonotype was seen a few times. J is TRBJ1-5 and V is TRBV20-1; D is undetermined. The CDR3 is 15 amino acids. Trimming cost V 2 bases and J 0 bases, with 11 bases left between them. Per the germline V gene, CDR1 is DFQATT and CDR2 is SNEGSKA (reference sequence). The CDR3 DNA reads TGCAGTGCTAGACGTGGGGAGAGTAGCAATCAGCCCCAGCATTTT. It yields the protein CSARRGESSNQPQHF.

This clonotype was counted only a few times. The CDR3: CASSPSGSRNTGELFF. The CDR3 DNA reads as TGTGCCAGCAGTCCTTCCGGGTCCAGGAACACCGGGGAGCTGTTTTTT. This chain joins TRBV6-5 and TRBJ2-2; the D is unclear. CDR1 is MNHEY, CDR2 SVGAGI, per germline. The CDR3 covers 16 residues. V lost 5 bases to trimming and J lost 1 base, with 14 bases between them.

This clonotype is categorized as medium-sized. The rearrangement links TRBV7-6 to TRBJ1-4, with 7 bases lining up with TRBD1. V was clipped by 0 bases and J by 7 bases; unmatched bases: 5. Germline lookup yields CDR1 SGHVS and CDR2 FNYEAQ. The CDR3 is made up of 15 amino acids. CDR3 region: CASSLAADRAEKLFF. The CDR3 DNA is TGTGCCAGCAGCTTAGCGGCTGACAGGGCTGAAAAACTGTTTTTT.

This clonotype was detected many times. The rearrangement joins TRBV6-2 or TRBV6-3 to TRBJ1-2; a weak D match, TRBD1 (6 bases). The CDR3 contains 13 residues. Germline CDR1 MNHEY, CDR2 SVGEGT. V was trimmed by 4 bases and J by 11 bases, leaving 17 bases between them. The CDR3: CASSSTDSLWYTF. For the CDR3, the DNA is TGTGCCAGCAGTTCAACGGACAGTCTCTGGTACACCTTC.

There are many counts of this clonotype. The chain couples TRBV2 to TRBJ1-4, with TRBD1 as a possible D gene (5 bases). The germline V and J ends were trimmed by 6 bases and 3 bases, with 14 bases remaining between them. The CDR3 consists of 15 residues. Germline V gene data show CDR1 as SNHLY and CDR2 as FYNNEI. CDR3 in amino acids: CASRARVRANEKLFF. The CDR3, as DNA: TGTGCCAGCAGAGCCAGGGTGCGGGCTAATGAAAAACTGTTTTTT. The full variable domain, rest sourced from reference TRBV2 and TRBJ1-4, is EPEVTQTPSHQVTQMGQEVILRCVPISNHLYFYWYRQILGQKVEFLVSFYNNEISEKSEIFDDQFSVERPDGSNFTLKIRSTKLEDSAMYFCASRARVRANEKLFFGSGTQLSVL.

This sequence joins TRBV3-1 and TRBJ2-5; D uncertain. The length of the CDR3 is 13 residues. Germline values: CDR1 LGHDT, CDR2 YNNKEL (reference sequence). V was shortened by 2 bases and J by 1 base, with 5 bases between the two germline ends. In nucleotides, the CDR3 is TGTGCCAGCAGCCAACCAGGCCAAGAGACCCAGTACTTC. Translated, it gives CASSQPGQETQYF.

The chain has TRBV2 and TRBJ1-1, with 7 nucleotides matching TRBD1. CDR1 and CDR2 (germline): SNHLY, FYNNEI. The CDR3 is made up of 14 amino acids. V shed 6 bases, J shed 1 base, and the junction held 5 bases outside the gene matches. This CDR3 is CASRRTGENTEAFF. The CDR3 nucleotides read TGTGCCAGCAGGAGGACAGGAGAGAACACTGAAGCTTTCTTT.

This clonotype is labeled as medium-sized. This rearrangement joins TRBV6-6 to TRBJ2-5, with TRBD2 matching over 10 bases. Germline values: CDR1 MNHNY, CDR2 SVGAGI (reference sequence). The CDR3 runs to 15 residues. The J segment lost 2 bases and the V segment lost 5 bases, leaving 5 bases of the junction unmatched. The DNA for the CDR3 is TGTGCCAGCAGTCAGCGGGGGGGCCAACAAGAGACCCAGTACTTC. Its translation: CASSQRGGQQETQYF.